This entry describes one T cell receptor beta chain. The V and J ends lost 6 bases and 0 bases respectively, with 14 bases between them. Germline lookup yields CDR1 LGHDT and CDR2 YNNKEL (reference sequence). The CDR3 extends over 15 amino acids. The data derive from a study of blood T cell repertoires in COVID-19. Looking at the study overall: T cells, B-cell-depleted T cells, or PBMCs provided the cDNA or gDNA that served as material.

Some clones are missing from TCRdb's copy, which holds only in-frame ones; the method was immunoSEQ multiplex PCR. Among 67,000 or so clones listed, around 83% were seen once. Sequenced: peripheral blood. The origin of this receptor is a man aged 65 to 85 with acute or convalescent COVID-19. The gene calls are TRBV3-1 (or the pseudogene TRBV3-2) and TRBJ1-1; D is possibly TRBD1 (6 bases). CDR3 bases: TGTGCCAGCAGTCCTCGGACAGACTTGAACACTGAAGCTTTCTTT. Encoded protein: CASSPRTDLNTEAFF.